The sequence of this T cell receptor beta chain was determined in a study of cytomegalovirus exposure and HLA in healthy donors. Study details: In terms of ancestry, the Caucasian-associated cluster contained more than 65% of the approximately 400 genotyped donors. Points from the study as a whole: Sequencing probably produced one cluster of sequence variants that were highly shared. TCR beta sequences reportedly predicted most subjects' HLA-A and HLA-B alleles accurately.

Germline lookup yields CDR1 LGHNA and CDR2 YNFKEQ. V was shortened by 4 bases and J by 1 base, with 14 bases between the two germline ends. The CDR3 loop spans 17 amino acids. Amplification used 60 Vbeta primers and 13 Jbeta primers. This table comes from immunoSEQ multiplex PCR, and its TCRdb copy is limited to in-frame clones, with some not included. Of 85,000 to 130,000 clones listed, around a tenth are singletons. The table lists this clone with a few counts. Its antigen is not identified. The clonotype originates from a man aged 40-55 years in good health and CMV-seropositive. The sample comprised PBMCs. This chain connects TRBV4-2 to TRBJ2-6; perhaps TRBD2 as D (5 bases). CDR3 loop: CASSLGELASGANVLTF. As DNA, the CDR3 is TGTGCCAGCAGCCTTGGGGAGCTGGCATCTGGGGCCAACGTCCTGACTTTC.